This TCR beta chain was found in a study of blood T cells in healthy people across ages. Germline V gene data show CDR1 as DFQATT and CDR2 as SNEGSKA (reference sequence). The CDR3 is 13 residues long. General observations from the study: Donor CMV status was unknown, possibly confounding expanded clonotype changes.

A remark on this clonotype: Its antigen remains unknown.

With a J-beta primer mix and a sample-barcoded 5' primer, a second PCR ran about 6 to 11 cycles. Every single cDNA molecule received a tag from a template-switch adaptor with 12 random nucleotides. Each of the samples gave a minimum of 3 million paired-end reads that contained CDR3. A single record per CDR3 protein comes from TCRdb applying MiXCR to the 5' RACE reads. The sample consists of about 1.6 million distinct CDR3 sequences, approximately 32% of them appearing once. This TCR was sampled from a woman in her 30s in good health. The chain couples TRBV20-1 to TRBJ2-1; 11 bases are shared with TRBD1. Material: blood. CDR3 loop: CSTGQGARDEQFF. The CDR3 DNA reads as TGCAGCACTGGACAGGGGGCCAGGGATGAGCAGTTCTTC.